This T cell receptor beta chain stems from a study of beta chain features in type 1 diabetes. About the study: In age, gender and cell yields, patients were similar to healthy donors. Whole-study results and caveats: Within each of all four CD4+ subsets, Type 1 diabetes patients had TCRB CDR3s that were moderately but significantly shorter.

Purity exceeded 98% in all sorted populations. Isolated RNA was reverse transcribed in full, so expressed TCRB transcripts were sequenced. The protocol was immunoSEQ multiplex PCR, while the TCRdb copy is restricted to in-frame clones and leaves out a portion. The repertoire includes around 400,000 clones, roughly 12% of them detected once, and about 0.018% sits in the top ten. The CDR3 sequence is 14 residues long. Per germline, CDR1 SGHTA and CDR2 FQGTGA. J gave up 7 bases and V 5 bases, and 5 bases lay outside the gene matches. For this clone: The target antigen is unknown.

The rearrangement uses TRBV7-3 and TRBJ1-3; 10 bases align to TRBD1. This receptor was obtained from a man between 18 and 35 years old in good health. The specimen was naive CD4+ T cells from blood. The CDR3 bases are TGTGCCAGCAGCCCGTCGGGACAGGGGAACACCATATATTTT. The encoded protein is CASSPSGQGNTIYF.